Detailed here is one T cell receptor beta chain. Its matching antigen is unknown. The data derive from a study of a mutant IDH1 vaccine in newly diagnosed glioma. On the study more broadly: The start of vaccination came 4-6 weeks after radiotherapy alone, or with temozolomide cycles.

Time point described: week 11, during vaccination. Every vaccination contained 300 ug of the mutant IDH1 20-mer peptide and was paired with topical imiquimod. The protocol was immunoSEQ multiplex PCR, while the TCRdb copy is restricted to in-frame clones and leaves out a portion. The sample has more than 55,000 clones; approximately 84% are singletons. The receptor was isolated from a man aged 25-40 years with glioma. The material sequenced was PBMCs, taken from a glioma patient whose treatment included an IDH1 peptide vaccine.

This CDR3 reads CATSRDIQGKTQYF. The CDR3, as DNA: TGTGCCACCAGCAGAGATATTCAGGGAAAGACCCAGTACTTC. V and J are TRBV15 and TRBJ2-5; perhaps TRBD1 as D (5 bases). The CDR3 covers 14 residues. Trimming shortened V by 0 bases and J by 6 bases, and 11 bases separated the two germline ends. Germline loops: CDR1 LNHNV, CDR2 YYDKDF (reference sequence).